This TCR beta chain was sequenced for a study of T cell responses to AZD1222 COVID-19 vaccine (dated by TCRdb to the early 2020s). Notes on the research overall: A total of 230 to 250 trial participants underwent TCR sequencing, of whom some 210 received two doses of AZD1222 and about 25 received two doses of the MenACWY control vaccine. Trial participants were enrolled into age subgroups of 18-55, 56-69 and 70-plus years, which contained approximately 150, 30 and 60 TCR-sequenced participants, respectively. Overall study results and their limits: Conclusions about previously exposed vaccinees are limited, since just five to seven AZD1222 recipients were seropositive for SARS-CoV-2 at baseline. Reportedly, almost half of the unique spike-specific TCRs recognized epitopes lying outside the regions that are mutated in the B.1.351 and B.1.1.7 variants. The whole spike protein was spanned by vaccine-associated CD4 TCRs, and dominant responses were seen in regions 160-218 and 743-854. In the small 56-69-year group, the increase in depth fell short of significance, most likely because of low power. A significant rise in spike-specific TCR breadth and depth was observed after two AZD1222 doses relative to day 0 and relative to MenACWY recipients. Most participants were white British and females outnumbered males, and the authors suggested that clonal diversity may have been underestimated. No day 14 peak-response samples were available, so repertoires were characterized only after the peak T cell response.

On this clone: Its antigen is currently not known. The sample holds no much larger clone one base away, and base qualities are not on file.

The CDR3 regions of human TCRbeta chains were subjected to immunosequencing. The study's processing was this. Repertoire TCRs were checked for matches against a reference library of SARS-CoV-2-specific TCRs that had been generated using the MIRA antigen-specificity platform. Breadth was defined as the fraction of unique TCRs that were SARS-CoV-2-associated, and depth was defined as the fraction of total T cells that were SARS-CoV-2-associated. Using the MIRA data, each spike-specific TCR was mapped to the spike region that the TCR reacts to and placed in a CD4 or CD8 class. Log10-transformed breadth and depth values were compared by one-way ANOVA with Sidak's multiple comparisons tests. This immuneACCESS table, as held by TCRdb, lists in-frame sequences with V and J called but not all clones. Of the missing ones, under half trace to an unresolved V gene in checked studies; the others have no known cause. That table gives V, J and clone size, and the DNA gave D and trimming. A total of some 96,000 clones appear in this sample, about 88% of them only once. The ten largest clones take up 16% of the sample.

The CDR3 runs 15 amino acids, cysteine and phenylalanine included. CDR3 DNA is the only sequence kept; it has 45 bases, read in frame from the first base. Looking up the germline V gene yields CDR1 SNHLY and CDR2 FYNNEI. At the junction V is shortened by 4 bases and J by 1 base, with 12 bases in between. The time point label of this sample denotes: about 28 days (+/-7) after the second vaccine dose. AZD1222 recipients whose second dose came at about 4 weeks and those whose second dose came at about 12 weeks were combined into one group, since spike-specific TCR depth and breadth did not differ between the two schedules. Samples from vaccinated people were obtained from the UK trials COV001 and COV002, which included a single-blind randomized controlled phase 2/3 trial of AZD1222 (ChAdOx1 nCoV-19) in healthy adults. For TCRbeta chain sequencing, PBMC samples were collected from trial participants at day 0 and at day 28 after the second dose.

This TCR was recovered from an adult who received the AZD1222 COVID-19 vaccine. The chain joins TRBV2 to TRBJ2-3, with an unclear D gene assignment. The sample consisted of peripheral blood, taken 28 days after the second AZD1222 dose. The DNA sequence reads TGTGCCAGCAGTGTCGAAGGCGTTCGCACAGATACGCAGTATTTT. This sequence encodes CASSVEGVRTDTQYF. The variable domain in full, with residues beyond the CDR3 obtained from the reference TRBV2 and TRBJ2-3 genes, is EPEVTQTPSHQVTQMGQEVILRCVPISNHLYFYWYRQILGQKVEFLVSFYNNEISEKSEIFDDQFSVERPDGSNFTLKIRSTKLEDSAMYFCASSVEGVRTDTQYFGPGTRLTVL.